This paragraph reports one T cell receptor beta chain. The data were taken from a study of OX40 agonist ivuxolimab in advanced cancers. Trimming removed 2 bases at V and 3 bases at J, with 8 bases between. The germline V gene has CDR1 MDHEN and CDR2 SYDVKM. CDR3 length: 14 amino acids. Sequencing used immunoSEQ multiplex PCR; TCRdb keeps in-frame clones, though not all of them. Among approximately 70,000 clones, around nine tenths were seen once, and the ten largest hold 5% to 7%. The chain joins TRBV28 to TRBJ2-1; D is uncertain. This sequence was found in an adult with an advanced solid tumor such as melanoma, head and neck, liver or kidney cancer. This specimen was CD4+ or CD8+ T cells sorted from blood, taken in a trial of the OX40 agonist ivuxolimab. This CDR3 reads CASSLGLNYNEQFF. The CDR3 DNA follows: TGTGCCAGCAGTTTAGGGTTGAACTACAATGAGCAGTTCTTC. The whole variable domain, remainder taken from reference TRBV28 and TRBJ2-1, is DVKVTQSSRYLVKRTGEKVFLECVQDMDHENMFWYRQDPGLGLRLIYFSYDVKMKEKGDIPEGYSVSREKKERFSLILESASTNQTSMYLCASSLGLNYNEQFFGPGTRLTVL.